This paragraph covers one T cell receptor beta chain sequence. The data derive from a study of blood T cell repertoires in COVID-19. About the study: Acute and convalescent COVID-19 samples came from the United States, Italy and Spain. Sources were T cells, B-cell-depleted T cells, or PBMCs; the material itself was cDNA or gDNA.

In the authors' workflow: For nucleated cells, counts were estimated from reference gene primer amplification. Libraries were prepared by immunoSEQ multiplex PCR; TCRdb keeps only in-frame clonotypes and omits some of them. The V and J calls and the clone size are those of that table, but D and trimming were determined from the DNA. In the table there are fewer than 200,000 clones, around 76% of which are singletons. The clonotype comes from a woman between 65 and 79 years old with acute or convalescent COVID-19. Sequencing was performed on peripheral blood.

The CDR3 loop is CASSPEGWQGSKDTQYF. DNA for the CDR3: TGTGCCAGCAGCCCCGAAGGGTGGCAGGGGAGTAAAGATACGCAGTATTTT. The rearrangement joins TRBV3-1 (or the pseudogene TRBV3-2) to TRBJ2-3; D is possibly TRBD1 (6 bases). The germline gives CDR1 LGHDT, CDR2 YNNKEL (reference sequence). With 4 bases removed from V and 5 bases from J, the gap between germline ends came to 22 bases. The CDR3 has 17 residues.